This T cell receptor beta chain was identified during a study of T cell repertoires in cytomegalovirus infection. Study details: Matching HLA type, along with CMV infection, was indicated by public TCR beta signatures. Overall study results and limits: The study found HLA-C-restricted CMV-specific TCR beta clonotypes dominating the ex vivo response. The study identified carriers of CMV plus the relevant HLA from cumulative public TCR beta family frequency.

This clonotype has just a few counts. Its matching antigen is unknown. Via MiXCR, TCRdb re-called the reads, giving one row per CDR3 protein. The data show approximately 190,000 distinct CDR3 sequences, 28% seen once. CDR3 length: 15 amino acids. Germline CDR1 DFQATT, CDR2 SNEGSKA (reference sequence). Between the trimmed V and J ends, which lost 7 bases and 2 bases, there was a span of 19 bases. The chain employs TRBV20-1 and TRBJ2-3; D could derive from TRBD1 or TRBD2 (6 bases each). Sequencing was performed on PBMCs. This TCR was recovered from a human donor in good health (CMV status not recorded). Some clones in this sample may be carry-over from other donors' samples. DNA of the CDR3: TGCAGTGTCTTACCGCGGGACACAAACACAGATACGCAGTATTTT. It translates to CSVLPRDTNTDTQYF.